This is a list of T cell receptor beta chains from one sample in a study of T cell repertoires in cytomegalovirus infection. TCRdb reprocessed the reads via MiXCR and lists one record per CDR3 protein. The data hold hundreds of thousands of distinct CDR3 sequences, with 15% to 20% observed a single time. The sequencing input was PBMCs. These receptors were collected from a human donor in good health (CMV status not recorded). Some clones in this sample may be carry-over from other donors' samples. The CDR3 runs from the conserved cysteine through the conserved F or W. Fields, in order: V gene, clone size, J gene, D gene, CDR3 DNA, CDR3 protein. A D gene is named only where the DNA matches it firmly. Expanded clones get a size class; other rows say once, few or many, or leave the size out.

TRBV7-8	few	TRBJ1-5	.	TGTGCCAGCAGCCCAGACGGGTATAATCAGCCCCAGCATTTT	CASSPDGYNQPQHF
TRBV4-1	.	TRBJ1-2	.	TGCGCCAGCAGCGCTGGCAGGGCAGATAGCTCAGTCTATGGCTACACCTTC	CASSAGRADSSVYGYTF
TRBV6-1	many	TRBJ2-5	.	TGTGCCAGCAGTGAAGCTTTTGGCAGGGGCCAAGAGACCCAGTACTTC	CASSEAFGRGQETQYF
TRBV7-9	.	TRBJ1-1	.	TGTGCCAGCTCCCACTCGGGGACTGAAGCTTTCTTT	CASSHSGTEAFF
TRBV7-6	.	TRBJ2-7	TRBD2	TGTGCCAGCAGCCGGGGGATTCGCGGGGGCTACGAGCAGTACTTC	CASSRGIRGGYEQYF
TRBV28	many	TRBJ2-7	.	TGTGCCAGCAGCCTCCCGGGACAAAACTACGAGCAGTACTTC	CASSLPGQNYEQYF
TRBV6-5	.	TRBJ1-5	TRBD1	TGTGCCAGCAGTCCCGGGACAGGGGTTCAAGTCGGTCAGCCCCAGCATTTT	CASSPGTGVQVGQPQHF
TRBV28	.	TRBJ2-5	TRBD2	TGTGCCAGCAGTTTAGACGGGAGGGAGACCCAGTACTTC	CASSLDGRETQYF
TRBV4-3	many	TRBJ1-6	.	TGCGCCAGCAGCCAAGGTTGGGCAGTTAATTCACCCCTCCACTTT	CASSQGWAVNSPLHF
TRBV6-1	few	TRBJ2-1	TRBD1	TGTGCCAGCAGTGACGGACAGGGCTCCTACAATGAGCAGTTCTTC	CASSDGQGSYNEQFF
TRBV12-3/TRBV12-4	.	TRBJ2-5	.	TGTGCCAGCACCAATTTTCTCCAAGAGACCCAGTACTTC	CASTNFLQETQYF
TRBV19	.	TRBJ2-1	TRBD1	TGTGCCAGTAGCACCCAGGGGGACAGATACAATGAGCAGTTCTTC	CASSTQGDRYNEQFF
TRBV12-3/TRBV12-4	few	TRBJ1-2	TRBD1	TGTGCCAGCAGCCCCGGGACAGGGGGAGGATATGGCTACACCTTC	CASSPGTGGGYGYTF
TRBV5-4	.	TRBJ1-1	.	TGTGCCAGCAGCCTTGACCTCGTTGCTGAAGCTTTCTTT	CASSLDLVAEAFF
TRBV6-8	.	TRBJ1-1	.	TGTGCCAGCACCTCGTGGACAGAGGACACTGAAGCTTTCTTT	CASTSWTEDTEAFF
TRBV2	.	TRBJ1-4	.	TGTGCCAGCAGTGAAGCGTTGAGGGGTAATGAAAAACTGTTTTTT	CASSEALRGNEKLFF
TRBV28	many	TRBJ2-1	TRBD2	TGTGCCAGCAGCCGACCCGGGACTAGCTCCCAGGAGCAGTTCTTC	CASSRPGTSSQEQFF
TRBV4-2	many	TRBJ1-1	.	TGTGCCAGCAGCCAAGGGTCGCGAACAGCTCAACCGGAAGCTTTCTTT	CASSQGSRTAQPEAFF
TRBV7-2	many	TRBJ1-6	.	TGTGCCAGCAGCGTCGGTCCCCCGGGCGGTTCACCCCTCCACTTT	CASSVGPPGGSPLHF
TRBV5-1	.	TRBJ2-3	.	TGCGCCAGCAGCCCAATGGACGGAGATACGCAGTATTTT	CASSPMDGDTQYF
TRBV20-1	.	TRBJ2-3	.	TGCAGTGCTAGCCCCCGGGGCACAGATACGCAGTATTTT	CSASPRGTDTQYF
TRBV6-2/TRBV6-3	many	TRBJ1-1	.	TGTGCCAGCAGCACGCACGCCGGGACCGCGAACACTGAAGCTTTCTTT	CASSTHAGTANTEAFF
TRBV5-4	.	TRBJ1-4	.	TGTGCCAGCAGCTTGGGGGCGTCTGCAACTAATGAAAAACTGTTTTTT	CASSLGASATNEKLFF